This T cell receptor (beta chain) was retrieved from a study of cytomegalovirus exposure and HLA in healthy donors. This clone has only a few counts. Its antigen remains unidentified. TCRdb's table, derived via immunoSEQ multiplex PCR, lists solely in-frame clones and lacks some. The table shows fewer than 60,000 clones, with roughly 93% occurring only once. The study, taken as a whole, reports: Under in vitro conditions, three CMV-associated chains were confirmed as specific for CMV antigens.

Input material: PBMCs. This sequence originates from a young woman in good health and CMV-seropositive.

The CDR3 DNA reads as TGTGCCAGCAGCTTAGGTTCTAGCGGCCTCTGGGATACGCAGTATTTT. Translating it yields CASSLGSSGLWDTQYF. The rearrangement joins TRBV13 to TRBJ2-3; 7 nucleotides align to TRBD2. There are 16 residues in the CDR3. Germline lookup yields CDR1 PRHDT and CDR2 FYEKMQ (reference sequence). V shed 0 bases, J shed 6 bases, and the junction held 9 bases outside the gene matches.